These 19 T cell receptor beta chains came from one sample sequenced in a study of blood T cells in healthy people across ages (dated by TCRdb to between 2015 and 2017). The library was prepared using 5' RACE. Sequenced on an Illumina HiSeq 2500. The second PCR ran for roughly 7 to 11 cycles and used a J-beta primer mix along with a sample-barcoded 5' primer. The raw public data were reprocessed by TCRdb itself: fastp quality trimming at Q25, MiXCR clonotype calling, in-frame beta chains only. Under each unique CDR3 protein, matching rows form one entry showing the most common genes and DNA. Counted in this sample were about 1.4 million distinct CDR3 sequences; 59% of them appeared once. The ten largest clones add up to 5.5% to 8% of the sample. What was sequenced was blood. These receptor sequences come from a man younger than 30 in good health.

Only a few counts were recorded for this clonotype. The rearrangement joins TRBV6-5 to TRBJ2-3; maybe TRBD2 (5 bases). V lost 0 bases, J lost 5 bases, and 12 bases lay in between. CDR1 and CDR2 (germline): MNHEY, SVGAGI. The CDR3 runs to 15 residues. Here the CDR3 reads CASSYSPLAVDTQYF. The CDR3 region has the DNA TGTGCCAGCAGTTACTCGCCTCTAGCCGTAGATACGCAGTATTTT.

CDR3 DNA sequence: TGTGCCAGCCTGGTGTCAAACACAGATACGCAGTATTTT. Amino acids: CASLVSNTDTQYF. The chain recombines TRBV25-1 with TRBJ2-3; the D is unclear. V lost 8 bases, J lost 2 bases, and 11 bases lay in between. This CDR3 spans 13 amino acids. Germline values: CDR1 MGHDK, CDR2 SYGVNS.

V and J are TRBV4-1 and TRBJ1-1, with no clear D. Germline loops: CDR1 MGHRA, CDR2 YSYEKL. This CDR3 contains 14 residues. Trimming left V 0 bases short and J 7 bases short, with 12 bases between. CDR3 sequence (DNA): TGCGCCAGCAGCCAAGATACGGCGACTGATGAAGCTTTCTTT. It is translated as CASSQDTATDEAFF.

In this sample, this clonotype turned up a few times. V and J are TRBV10-3 and TRBJ2-6; D unclear. CDR1 and CDR2 from the germline V gene are ENHRY and SYGVKD. This CDR3 contains 12 residues. V lost 10 bases to trimming and J lost 4 bases, with 8 bases between them. The CDR3, as DNA: TGTGCCACCTCAGGAGGGGCCAACGTCCTGACTTTC. It encodes CATSGGANVLTF.

This chain links TRBV7-2 with TRBJ2-3; D is possibly TRBD1 (6 bases). The CDR3 spans 16 residues. In germline, CDR1 is SGHTA, CDR2 FQGNSA. The V and J ends lost 5 bases and 2 bases respectively, with 17 bases between them. CDR3 loop: CASSAGTPEYTDTQYF. In DNA, the CDR3 is TGTGCCAGCAGCGCTGGGACACCGGAATACACAGATACGCAGTATTTT.

CDR3: CATSDYDGVDTQYF. The CDR3 coding sequence is TGTGCCACCAGTGATTATGACGGGGTAGATACGCAGTATTTT. This chain links TRBV24-1 with TRBJ2-3; D is perhaps TRBD2 (5 bases). CDR1 is KGHDR, CDR2 SFDVKD, per germline. CDR3 size: 14 residues. With 2 bases removed from V and 5 bases from J, the gap between germline ends came to 10 bases.

The chain has TRBV5-1 and TRBJ2-3; no clear D. Deletions cut 0 bases from V and 2 bases from J, with 13 bases between. Germline-derived CDR1 and CDR2 are SGHRS and YFSETQ. This CDR3 region has 16 residues. The CDR3 protein is CASSLALQKYTDTQYF. CDR3 in DNA: TGCGCCAGCAGCTTGGCTTTACAGAAATACACAGATACGCAGTATTTT. Looking up the rest from reference TRBV5-1 and TRBJ2-3 gives the full variable domain: KAGVTQTPRYLIKTRGQQVTLSCSPISGHRSVSWYQQTPGQGLQFLFEYFSETQRNKGNFPGRFSGRQFSNSRSEMNVSTLELGDSALYLCASSLALQKYTDTQYFGPGTRLTVL.

This clonotype was observed a handful of times. V and J are TRBV6-1 and TRBJ1-6; D unclear. The ends were cut back, 8 bases at V and 8 bases at J, with 10 bases in the middle. The length of the CDR3 is 12 residues. Germline values: CDR1 MNHNS, CDR2 SASEGT. The CDR3 loop reads CASGIRDSPLHF. The CDR3 coding sequence is TGTGCCAGCGGGATCCGGGATTCACCCCTCCACTTT.

To note about this clonotype: A read error is possible here, since a much larger clone lies one base away. The rearrangement uses TRBV4-1 and TRBJ2-7, with 9 nucleotides matching TRBD1. Trimming removed 1 base from V and 0 bases from J; junction bases left unmatched: 1. Germline V gives CDR1 MGHRA, CDR2 YSYEKL. CDR3 size: 15 residues. The CDR3 loop reads CASSQGQGDSYEQYF. CDR3 nucleotide sequence: TGCGCCAGCAGCCAAGGACAGGGGGACTCCTACGAGCAGTACTTC.

This clonotype was observed a single time. V is TRBV4-3 and J is TRBJ2-7, with D possibly being TRBD1 (6 bases). The CDR3 length is 17 residues. Trimming cost V 1 base and J 3 bases, with 19 bases left between them. CDR1 and CDR2 (germline): LGHNA, YSLEER. The CDR3 reads CASSQAAQGSGVYEQYF. The CDR3 DNA sequence: TGCGCCAGCAGCCAAGCAGCGCAAGGTTCAGGGGTCTACGAGCAGTACTTC.

The chain is built from TRBV6-2 or TRBV6-3 and TRBJ1-1; perhaps TRBD1 as D (6 bases). Germline V gene sequence: CDR1 MNHEY, CDR2 SVGEGT. This CDR3 spans 15 amino acids. The V and J ends lost 7 bases and 1 base respectively, with 16 bases between them. CDR3 nucleotides: TGTGCCAGCACCGCCCGGCAAGGGGGGAACACTGAAGCTTTCTTT. It is translated as CASTARQGGNTEAFF.

This chain joins TRBV20-1 and TRBJ1-1; unclear D gene. V was pared by 5 bases and J by 1 base, with 5 bases between. The germline V gene has CDR1 DFQATT and CDR2 SNEGSKA (reference sequence). The CDR3 is made up of 11 amino acids. The CDR3 loop reads CSAAPNTEAFF. The CDR3 DNA sequence: TGCAGTGCTGCCCCGAACACTGAAGCTTTCTTT.

The V call is TRBV5-5, the J call TRBJ2-1; D gene ambiguous. V lost 4 bases, J lost 9 bases, and 23 bases lay in between. The CDR3 runs to 16 residues. CDR1 is SGHKS and CDR2 is YYEKEE in the germline V gene (reference sequence). The CDR3 sequence is CASSPRTSQILFEQFF. The CDR3 nucleotides read TGTGCCAGCAGCCCCCGGACCAGTCAGATTTTGTTTGAGCAGTTCTTC.

The chain recombines TRBV20-1 with TRBJ2-2, with D possibly matching TRBD2 (6 bases). Between the trimmed V and J ends, which lost 3 bases and 0 bases, there was a span of 14 bases. CDR3 length equals 16 residues. Germline V gene sequence: CDR1 DFQATT, CDR2 SNEGSKA (reference sequence). The CDR3 bases are TGCAGTGCTAGGAGGGCCGGGGGTCCGAACACCGGGGAGCTGTTTTTT. Its translation: CSARRAGGPNTGELFF.

The rearrangement joins TRBV6-5 to TRBJ2-1; 11 bases agree with TRBD2. V trimming: 5 bases; J trimming: 9 bases; junction bases outside the gene matches: 6. The CDR3 runs to 14 residues. Germline V CDR1 and CDR2: MNHEY, SVGAGI. The CDR3 spells CASSNLAGGGEQFF. CDR3 DNA: TGTGCCAGCAGTAACCTAGCGGGGGGAGGTGAGCAGTTCTTC.

This clonotype came up once. The chain links TRBV9 to TRBJ1-1; D not resolved. Between the trimmed V and J ends, which lost 0 bases and 1 base, there was a span of 4 bases. This CDR3 has 13 amino acids. The germline gives CDR1 SGDLS, CDR2 YYNGEE. CDR3 in amino acids: CASSVVWNTEAFF. The CDR3, as DNA: TGTGCCAGCAGCGTAGTTTGGAACACTGAAGCTTTCTTT.

This chain links TRBV6-5 with TRBJ2-4, with no clear D. The tail of the sequence fits TRBJ2-7 better, so the J call may be wrong. The germline V gene encodes CDR1 MNHEY and CDR2 SVGAGI. The CDR3 is 13 amino acids. The chain's CDR3 is CASSPLDDYEQYF. The CDR3 DNA reads TGTGCCAGCAGCCCCCTCGATGACTACGAGCAGTACTTC.

As concerns this clonotype: One junction end does not reproduce the germline sequence, and a read error may be involved. The rearrangement links TRBV5-5 to TRBJ2-3, with 7 positions matching TRBD2. The CDR3 contains 12 residues. Germline CDR1 is SGHKS and CDR2 is YYEKEE (reference sequence). The CDR3 DNA sequence: TGTACCAGCAGCGGGATAGGAGATACGCAGTATTTT. Its translation is CTSSGIGDTQYF.

The chain links TRBV7-9 to TRBJ2-5, with TRBD2 matching over 8 bases. From germline, CDR1 is SEHNR and CDR2 FQNEAQ (reference sequence). This CDR3 has 15 residues. Trimming took 4 bases from V and 11 from J; bases not matched to a gene: 15. The CDR3 loop reads CASSSYTSGGNEQYF. CDR3 DNA sequence: TGTGCCAGCAGCTCATATACTAGCGGAGGGAATGAGCAGTACTTC.